What follows are 29 T cell receptor beta chains derived from one specimen sequenced in a study of blood T cell repertoires in COVID-19 (dated by TCRdb to 2018 to 2020). Receptor amplification or capture employed the immunoSEQ multiplex PCR assay. The table comes from immuneACCESS by way of TCRdb, which keeps in-frame sequences with V and J called. Part of the clones is missing from these tables; in studies checked, under half for an unresolved V gene and the rest for unknown reasons. This sample comprises approximately 250,000 clones, approximately 90% of them detected only once. The biggest ten clones account for 2.8% of the sample. The material sequenced was PBMCs or T cells enriched from blood (not recorded which). The receptors were gathered from a man aged 35 to 55 who had been exposed to COVID-19.

The chain has TRBV18 and TRBJ2-1, with 10 positions matching TRBD1. This CDR3 has 15 amino acids. CDR1 is KGHSH and CDR2 is LQKENI in the germline V gene. V was clipped by 3 bases and J by 3 bases; unmatched bases: 2. For the CDR3, the DNA is TGTGCCAGCTCACCGTGGGACAGGGGCTACAATGAGCAGTTCTTC. Translated, it gives CASSPWDRGYNEQFF.

The V gene is TRBV6-2 or TRBV6-3, the J gene TRBJ2-2, with 9 bases lining up with TRBD2. V lost 5 bases, J lost 5 bases, and 6 bases stayed unmatched. The CDR3 has 15 residues. Per the germline V gene, CDR1 is MNHEY and CDR2 is SVGEGT. In DNA, the CDR3 is TGTGCCAGCAGTCTGTCAAGCGGGAGGACCGGGGAGCTGTTTTTT. This codes for CASSLSSGRTGELFF.

V gene TRBV13 combines with J gene TRBJ2-3; 10 bases agree with TRBD2. CDR3 size: 15 residues. The ends lost 5 bases at V and 4 bases at J; junction bases unmatched: 6. Germline V gene lookup returns CDR1 PRHDT and CDR2 FYEKMQ (reference sequence). The chain's CDR3 is CASSPPGTSADTQYF. As DNA, the CDR3 is TGTGCCAGCAGCCCTCCCGGGACTAGCGCAGATACGCAGTATTTT.

This sequence joins TRBV5-1 and TRBJ1-4; TRBD1 aligns across 9 bases. Trimming at V came to 0 bases and at J to 7 bases, leaving 4 bases not matched to a gene. The CDR3 covers 15 residues. CDR1 is SGHRS, CDR2 YFSETQ, per germline. The CDR3 region is CASSLAGQGSEKLFF. CDR3 sequence (DNA): TGCGCCAGCAGCTTGGCCGGACAGGGGAGTGAAAAACTGTTTTTT.

The chain links TRBV4-3 to TRBJ2-7; 7 bases map to TRBD1. V trimming: 4 bases; J trimming: 0 bases; junction bases outside the gene matches: 3. This CDR3 spans 14 amino acids. The V gene's germline CDR1 is LGHNA and CDR2 YSLEER. The CDR3 DNA follows: TGCGCCAGCAGCCTCGGGGACAGCTCCTACGAGCAGTACTTC. This codes for CASSLGDSSYEQYF.

V gene TRBV29-1 combines with J gene TRBJ2-4; weak D call: TRBD1 (5 bases). This CDR3 contains 14 residues. Germline V gene sequence: CDR1 SQVTM, CDR2 ANQGSEA. Trimming cost V 5 bases and J 0 bases, with 11 bases left between them. DNA for the CDR3: TGCAGCGTTCGAGCAGGGCAAGCCAAAAACATTCAGTACTTC. Translated: CSVRAGQAKNIQYF.

V gene TRBV5-6 combines with J gene TRBJ2-7; 7 bases are a match to TRBD2. CDR3 length: 15 amino acids. With 0 bases clipped from V and 0 bases from J, the junction kept 3 bases outside the gene matches. In germline, CDR1 is SGHDT, CDR2 YYEEEE. CDR3 nucleotide sequence: TGTGCCAGCAGCTTGGATCCGGGAGGCTCCTACGAGCAGTACTTC. The encoded protein is CASSLDPGGSYEQYF.

The chain combines TRBV28 with TRBJ2-3, with TRBD2 identical over 11 bases. Germline V gene sequence: CDR1 MDHEN, CDR2 SYDVKM. The CDR3 totals 16 residues. With 5 bases clipped from V and 3 bases from J, the junction kept 7 bases outside the gene matches. CDR3 region: CASSLLSGRGTDTQYF. Written as DNA, the CDR3 is TGTGCCAGCAGTCTCCTTAGCGGGAGGGGGACAGATACGCAGTATTTT.

The chain is built from TRBV12-3 or TRBV12-4 and TRBJ1-2, with D unresolved. The CDR3 spans 13 residues. The V end lost 3 bases, the J end lost 8 bases, and 13 bases lay between the germline ends. This CDR3 is CASSFLAGSGYTF. DNA of the CDR3: TGTGCCAGCAGTTTCCTGGCCGGGTCAGGCTACACCTTC.

The chain combines TRBV7-2 with TRBJ1-1, with D unclear. Between the trimmed V and J ends, which lost 5 bases and 3 bases, there was a span of 16 bases. The CDR3 has 15 residues. CDR1 and CDR2 from the germline V gene are SGHTA and FQGNSA. The chain's CDR3 is CASSQYDLGYTEAFF. CDR3 nucleotide sequence: TGTGCCAGCAGCCAATATGACCTGGGCTACACTGAAGCTTTCTTT.

The rearrangement links TRBV21-1 to TRBJ2-5; the table assigns TRBD2, which was not confirmed against the DNA. TRBV21-1 is a pseudogene locus. The CDR3 totals 16 residues. The CDR3 DNA sequence: TGTGCCAGCAGCAAAACGCGGGGTCCAGCGATGGAGACCCAGTACTTC. This codes for CASSKTRGPAMETQYF.

The V gene is TRBV5-4, the J gene TRBJ1-2, with 7 bases identical to TRBD1. The V and J ends lost 3 bases and 8 bases, in that order; junction bases with no gene match: 13. This CDR3 region has 15 residues. Germline V lookup: CDR1 SGHNT, CDR2 YYREEE (reference sequence). CDR3 coding DNA: TGTGCCAGCAGCTCGGACAGGCTAAACCAGAGGGGCTACACCTTC. Translated, it gives CASSSDRLNQRGYTF.

This chain connects TRBV5-1 to TRBJ1-2; 9 bases are a match to TRBD1. The CDR3 length is 14 residues. Germline V CDR1 and CDR2: SGHRS, YFSETQ. Trimming cost V 1 base and J 4 bases; bases outside gene matches: 2. For the CDR3, the DNA is TGCGCCAGCAGCTTGAGGGGACAGGGCTATGGCTACACCTTC. The encoded protein is CASSLRGQGYGYTF. Full variable domain (rest looked up from reference TRBV5-1 and TRBJ1-2): KAGVTQTPRYLIKTRGQQVTLSCSPISGHRSVSWYQQTPGQGLQFLFEYFSETQRNKGNFPGRFSGRQFSNSRSEMNVSTLELGDSALYLCASSLRGQGYGYTFGSGTRLTVV.

This clone appeared once. V and J are TRBV28 and TRBJ2-3, with unresolved D. V lost 7 bases, J lost 0 bases, and 14 bases lay in between. Looked up from germline, CDR1 is MDHEN and CDR2 is SYDVKM. The CDR3 contains 15 residues. The CDR3 sequence is CASITESTSTDTQYF. DNA of the CDR3: TGTGCCAGCATTACGGAGTCAACTAGCACAGATACGCAGTATTTT.

This clone was observed once. The rearrangement joins TRBV10-3 to TRBJ2-1, with TRBD2 matching over 14 bases. The germline V gene has CDR1 ENHRY and CDR2 SYGVKD. The junction had 7 bases not matched to a gene; V was cut back by 6 bases and J by 0 bases. The CDR3 is 18 amino acids. CDR3 nucleotides: TGTGCCATCAGGACTAGCGGGAGGGGTACAAGCTCCTACAATGAGCAGTTCTTC. The encoded protein is CAIRTSGRGTSSYNEQFF.

This chain connects TRBV19 to TRBJ2-2, with 7 positions matching TRBD2. CDR3 size: 14 residues. The junction had 5 bases not matched to a gene; V was cut back by 6 bases and J by 4 bases. Germline-derived CDR1 and CDR2 are LNHDA and SQIVND (reference sequence). The chain's CDR3 is CASRGREITGELFF. In DNA, the CDR3 is TGTGCCAGTAGGGGGAGGGAAATCACCGGGGAGCTGTTTTTT.

The chain combines TRBV9 with TRBJ2-7, with TRBD2 matching over 9 bases. The germline CDR1 and CDR2 sequences are SGDLS and YYNGEE. The CDR3 contains 15 residues. Trimming at V came to 1 base and at J to 2 bases, leaving 4 bases not matched to a gene. CDR3 residues: CASSVSAGGTYEQYF. The CDR3 region has the DNA TGTGCCAGCAGCGTATCAGCGGGAGGAACCTACGAGCAGTACTTC.

This chain links TRBV5-5 with TRBJ2-5; D call uncertain. With 4 bases removed from V and 5 bases from J, the gap between germline ends came to 9 bases. The CDR3 extends over 12 amino acids. The germline V gene has CDR1 SGHKS and CDR2 YYEKEE (reference sequence). The CDR3 nucleotides are TGTGCCAGCAGCCCGAGCTTCGAGACCCAGTACTTC. It specifies CASSPSFETQYF.

The chain links TRBV28 to TRBJ1-3; the match to TRBD1 covers 7 bases. Looked up from germline, CDR1 is MDHEN and CDR2 is SYDVKM. CDR3 length: 17 residues. V shed 5 bases, J shed 0 bases, and the junction held 10 bases outside the gene matches. The CDR3 loop reads CASSPIMTGRSGNTIYF. The CDR3 DNA sequence: TGTGCCAGCAGTCCGATTATGACAGGGCGCTCTGGAAACACCATATATTTT.

This clone came up once. The CDR3 sequence: CASSLGRGTYEQYF. Written as DNA, the CDR3 is TGTGCCAGCAGCTTGGGTAGGGGGACCTACGAGCAGTACTTC. The chain has TRBV7-2 and TRBJ2-7; D might be TRBD1 (6 bases). Germline loops: CDR1 SGHTA, CDR2 FQGNSA. V lost 3 bases and J lost 2, with 11 bases in between. CDR3 length equals 14 residues.

V is TRBV30 and J is TRBJ1-1; TRBD1 matches at 7 bases. The CDR3 totals 14 residues. Per germline, CDR1 GTSNPN and CDR2 SVGIG (reference sequence). The trim removed 0 bases at V and 6 bases at J, leaving 7 bases unmatched. The DNA for the CDR3 is TGTGCCTGGAGTGTACGGGCAGGGGGTTCTGAAGCTTTCTTT. It is translated as CAWSVRAGGSEAFF.

The chain joins TRBV7-2 to TRBJ2-3; possible D gene TRBD1, 5 bases. The CDR3 extends over 16 amino acids. Per the germline V gene, CDR1 is SGHTA and CDR2 is FQGNSA. V lost 3 bases to trimming and J lost 1 base, with 14 bases between them. The CDR3 reads CASSLNGIGGTDTQYF. The CDR3 DNA reads as TGTGCCAGCAGCTTGAATGGTATAGGGGGCACAGATACGCAGTATTTT.

The chain has TRBV28 and TRBJ1-2; D is uncertain. Looked up from germline, CDR1 is MDHEN and CDR2 is SYDVKM. V gave up 4 bases and J gave up 7 bases, with 7 bases separating them. CDR3 size: 11 residues. The chain's CDR3 is CASSSSFGYTF. The CDR3 region has the DNA TGTGCCAGCAGTTCCAGTTTTGGCTACACCTTC.

V usage is TRBV18 and J usage is TRBJ2-4; tentative D call: TRBD1 (5 bases). Between the trimmed V and J ends, which lost 2 bases and 9 bases, there was a span of 20 bases. CDR3 size: 16 residues. Germline V gives CDR1 KGHSH, CDR2 LQKENI. The CDR3 DNA follows: TGTGCCAGCTCACCAGACAGTCGGATTGTATCGGGCATTCAGTACTTC. As protein: CASSPDSRIVSGIQYF.

The chain links TRBV9 to TRBJ2-7; D not resolved. Trimming shortened V by 2 bases and J by 3 bases, and 3 bases separated the two germline ends. Looked up from germline, CDR1 is SGDLS and CDR2 is YYNGEE. The CDR3 covers 11 residues. The CDR3 loop reads CASSVNYEQYF. The CDR3 nucleotides are TGTGCCAGCAGCGTTAACTACGAGCAGTACTTC.

The chain joins TRBV3-1 (or the pseudogene TRBV3-2) to TRBJ1-3; TRBD1 matches 8 bases. The CDR3 extends over 14 amino acids. The ends lost 3 bases at V and 8 bases at J; junction bases unmatched: 6. CDR1 is LGHDT and CDR2 is YNNKEL in the germline V gene (reference sequence). The CDR3 loop is CASSHPTGVDTIYF. DNA for the CDR3: TGTGCCAGCAGCCACCCGACAGGGGTGGACACCATATATTTT.

The chain carries TRBV11-2 and TRBJ2-2; 8 positions match TRBD2. V lost 5 bases and J lost 3; bases outside the gene matches: 14. The germline CDR1 and CDR2 sequences are SGHAT and FQNNGV. The CDR3 loop spans 18 amino acids. CDR3 in DNA: TGTGCCAGCAGCCGTCAATTCTGGGCGGGAGGAGACACCGGGGAGCTGTTTTTT. Protein: CASSRQFWAGGDTGELFF.

This CDR3 is CASSPRDRDNSPLHF. CDR3 nucleotide sequence: TGTGCCAGCAGCCCCCGGGACAGAGATAATTCACCCCTCCACTTT. This sequence joins TRBV28 and TRBJ1-6; 7 nucleotides line up with TRBD1. CDR3 size: 15 residues. V trimming: 6 bases; J trimming: 5 bases; junction bases outside the gene matches: 7. CDR1 MDHEN and CDR2 SYDVKM come from the germline V gene. The full variable domain, completed using reference TRBV28 and TRBJ1-6, is DVKVTQSSRYLVKRTGEKVFLECVQDMDHENMFWYRQDPGLGLRLIYFSYDVKMKEKGDIPEGYSVSREKKERFSLILESASTNQTSMYLCASSPRDRDNSPLHFGNGTRLTVT.

This clone was seen only once. V and J are TRBV19 and TRBJ2-7; D is uncertain. The germline gives CDR1 LNHDA, CDR2 SQIVND (reference sequence). The CDR3 is 15 amino acids. V lost 5 bases to trimming and J lost 1 base, with 15 bases between them. In nucleotides, the CDR3 is TGTGCCAGTAGTGCCTCGGGTGAAGGATCCTACGAGCAGTACTTC. This translates into CASSASGEGSYEQYF.